What follows describes a single T cell receptor beta chain. Its antigen is still unknown. In total, approximately 700 healthy bone marrow donors made up the cohort. At the time of sampling, all cohort members were nominally healthy, though unrecorded immune exposures were likely present. The donor tested CMV seronegative, placing the donor among the approximately 360 seronegative members of the cohort. Every donor gave a peripheral blood sample, and the peripheral blood mononuclear cells from that sample were used for TCR beta sequencing. The Qiagen DNeasy Blood Extraction Kit was used to extract genomic DNA from the blood cell samples. This record comes from a study of cytomegalovirus exposure and HLA in healthy donors (dated by TCRdb to 2016 to 2017). For the study in its entirety: An earlier analysis of a few hundred of the donors reported approximately 300 Gb of sequence data and 117 million unique TCR beta sequences obtained from about 179 million T cells. About 320 gigabases of sequencing data and approximately 85 million unique TCR sequences were included in an early release covering under 650 HLA-typed donors. Of the approximately 400 genotyped donors, 65% to 90% fell in the genetic ancestry cluster associated with self-reported Caucasian donors. The study was designed to test whether signatures of past pathogen exposure could be identified by cataloging public T cell receptors. The T cell repertoires of 666 subjects were profiled by immunosequencing and related to cytomegalovirus serostatus. Along with the approximately 700-subject first cohort, a separate validation cohort of around 120 different subjects was used. The study combined high-throughput TCR immunosequencing, statistical association of individual TCRs with disease status, and machine learning to predict cytomegalovirus infection status. To study patterns of TCR occurrence, a later analysis re-analyzed previously published TCR beta repertoires from more than 550 donors and added high-resolution HLA genotyping. Rather than using new phenotypic data, the later analysis identified candidate immune exposures from TCR beta sequences and from how often those sequences occurred across donors. In an earlier analysis of roughly 580 of the donors, high-throughput TCR beta sequencing was used to judge whether each TCR beta V gene segment behaved as functional or pseudogenic. Alongside the repertoire data, information on donor age, sex, ethnicity and CMV serostatus was compiled. Genome-wide SNP genotypes for about 65% of the 666 donors were used in a later genetic analysis, which treated that subset as a discovery cohort. Every repertoire in the discovery cohort had been generated on one and the same sequencing platform. HLA typing included class I and class II loci at four-digit resolution. Typing coverage varied by locus: roughly 629-640 donors for A, B, C, DRB1 and DQB1; more than 500 for DQA1; 606 for DPA1; roughly 450 for DPB1. A few DR-DQ haplotypes were treated as single units for association and clustering because of strong linkage in the cohort. On average, around 240,000 unique TCR beta nucleotide sequences were sequenced per donor among fewer than 500 genotyped donors of the cohort, with roughly 18% of those sequences being non-productive.

The library was obtained by the immunoSEQ multiplex PCR assay. For the multiplex PCR, a mixture combining 60 forward primers for TCR Vbeta segments and 13 reverse primers for TCR Jbeta segments was used. A multiplex PCR assay on genomic DNA amplified the CDR3 region of rearranged TCR beta genes. Amplified TCR beta libraries were sequenced as 87-base-pair reads on the Illumina HiSeq System. Turning to the authors' computational methods: In a later analysis, tens of millions of unique TCR beta chains were counted across the 650 to 700 repertoires, and around 10 million of these chains were shared by at least two donors. Raw reads were error-corrected and collapsed into unique sequences with a nearest-neighbor algorithm that merged closely related sequences to remove PCR and sequencing errors. V, D and J gene segments were assigned by aligning CDR3 sequences to IMGT reference sequences. For a sequence to be retained, at least a six-nucleotide match to both a V gene segment and a J gene segment was required. Rearrangements were called productive when the CDR3 lacked stop codons and stayed in frame with V and J; all others were non-productive. CDR3 was defined according to IMGT convention as the region running from the second conserved V-encoded cysteine to the conserved J-encoded phenylalanine. The earlier analysis of about 530 of the donors excluded any sequence lacking an unambiguous match to a single V gene segment. An earlier analysis of 587 of the donors classified V segments as functional when productive rearrangements were above 56.7% and as segregating when the standard deviation between donors was above 5%. A statistical classification framework was built for diagnosing cytomegalovirus status from the catalog of TCR beta chain sequences. In a later analysis, TCR nucleotide sequences were compared against IMGT/GENE-DB human TR gene sequences so that V and J genes could be assigned. A later analysis assigned CDR3 sequences and most-parsimonious VDJ recombination scenarios with the TCRdist pipeline. In a later analysis, each TCR beta chain was defined by its CDR3 amino acid sequence together with its V-gene family, and reads lacking a unique V-gene family were excluded. To address suspected cross-contamination and a sequencing artifact, a later analysis removed approximately 600 highly shared, low-generation-probability nucleotide sequences. In a later analysis, a clonal expansion index for each public chain was calculated from normalized within-repertoire ranks of inferred template counts. In a later analysis, generation probabilities were computed with a VDJ recombination model fitted to out-of-frame rearrangements, and the resulting probabilities were checked against IGoR. In a later analysis, TCR-TCR, TCR-HLA and TCR-CMV co-occurrence was scored with hypergeometric tests, and a repertoire-size bias correction was applied to TCR pairs. To estimate false discovery rates, a later analysis permuted the HLA or CMV assignments 20 times. In a later analysis, co-occurring TCRs were grouped using DBSCAN, and TCRdist sequence similarity was added for clustering within HLA-allele-positive subsets. For co-occurrence clustering, repertoires with fewer than 30,000 or more than 120,000 public chains were excluded, along with five repertoires with anomalous nucleotide sharing. Drawn from immuneACCESS, this table holds only the in-frame rearrangements with V and J called that TCRdb kept. Clones are partly lost; checked studies trace under half to an unresolved V gene and leave the rest unexplained. V, J and clone size reflect that table, while D and trimming were determined from the DNA. The record for this sample contains some 76,000 clones. 4% to 6% of the sample rests with the top ten.

The research as a whole found: A cluster of highly shared sequence variants was judged likely to represent a technical artifact of the sequencing pipeline. An association between a missense DCLRE1C variant and V-gene and J-gene trimming of TCR beta chains was found in a later genetic analysis and replicated in an independent cohort. Because HLA typing was unavailable for some donors at each locus, only the typed subset was used in association tests. The study gave a list of 150 to 200 TCR beta chains associated with cytomegalovirus. The authors suggested that the approach could potentially be extended to other disease states and immunological phenotypes. The classifier was reported to diagnose cytomegalovirus status with high specificity and sensitivity in both the original cohort and the validation cohort. According to a later genetic analysis, donors in an Asian-associated ancestry cluster had fewer N-insertions in productive TCRs than the approximately 670-donor mean. According to a later analysis, parvovirus B19, influenza, CMV and Epstein-Barr virus appeared linked to several top co-occurrence clusters. Sequencing depth was assumed to be roughly uniform across donors in the presence/absence analyses, though that assumption may not hold. Correlated functional status among segregating V segments might be attributable to linkage disequilibrium, but an unknown experimental factor could not be ruled out. In an earlier analysis of several hundred of the donors, most TCR beta V segments were observed in productive rearrangements about 90% or about 30% of the time, broadly matching IMGT annotations. The cohort was sequenced for TCR beta chains only, and without alpha or paired-chain data the features that could be detected were limited. In a later analysis, more than 15,000 TCR beta sequences were associated with specific HLA alleles at a false discovery rate of 0.05. Most TCR sequences were seen in very few donors, while some public TCRs were found in many individuals. A later analysis found that TCR association rates varied across HLA loci, with DRB1 alleles showing the most associated TCRs and HLA-C alleles the fewest. When HLA alleles, especially DR and DQ, strongly co-occurred, TCR associations were difficult to assign to individual alleles. In a later analysis, HLA-associated TCR beta chains showed more clonal expansion and lower generation probabilities than non-associated chains that were equally common. For the cohort, immune exposure information was limited to CMV serostatus. Most CMV-associated TCR beta chains appeared to be HLA-restricted in a later analysis, and the HLA associations seemed to be driven largely by CMV exposure. A further reported finding was that TCR beta sequences accurately predicted the HLA-A and HLA-B alleles for most subjects in the first cohort. Because the 87-base-pair reads could not distinguish some IMGT-functional V segments, including TRBV6-2 and TRBV6-3, those segments were excluded. The earlier analysis of approximately 560 of the donors excluded 15 to 20 rarely observed V segments, including chromosome 9 orphons, because counts were too low. In vitro tests confirmed that three of the cytomegalovirus-associated TCR beta chains recognize cytomegalovirus antigens.

The germline V gene gives CDR1 as MRHNA and CDR2 as SNTAGT. Taken from cysteine to phenylalanine, the CDR3 has 13 residues. Only the CDR3 DNA stays, 39 bases, in frame from base 1. V sheds 2 bases and J sheds 0 bases, leaving 3 bases between their ends. Material: PBMCs. The chain was built from TRBV6-4 and TRBJ2-3; the D gene lacks a confident call. The TCR sequence derives from a man aged 35 to 55 in good health and CMV-seronegative. The CDR3 reads as follows: CASSDGSTDTQYF. The DNA is as follows: TGTGCCAGCAGTGACGGCAGCACAGATACGCAGTATTTT.